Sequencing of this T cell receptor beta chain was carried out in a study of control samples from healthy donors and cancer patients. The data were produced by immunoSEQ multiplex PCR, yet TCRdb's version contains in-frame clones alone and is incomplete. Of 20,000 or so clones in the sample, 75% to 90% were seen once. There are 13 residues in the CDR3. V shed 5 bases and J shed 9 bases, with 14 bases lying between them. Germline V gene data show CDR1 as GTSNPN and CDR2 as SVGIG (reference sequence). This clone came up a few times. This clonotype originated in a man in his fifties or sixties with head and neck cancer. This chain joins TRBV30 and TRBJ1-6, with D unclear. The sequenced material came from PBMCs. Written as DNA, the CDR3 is TGTGCCTGGGCCCTGAAGGGATCTTCACCCCTCCACTTT. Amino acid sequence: CAWALKGSSPLHF.